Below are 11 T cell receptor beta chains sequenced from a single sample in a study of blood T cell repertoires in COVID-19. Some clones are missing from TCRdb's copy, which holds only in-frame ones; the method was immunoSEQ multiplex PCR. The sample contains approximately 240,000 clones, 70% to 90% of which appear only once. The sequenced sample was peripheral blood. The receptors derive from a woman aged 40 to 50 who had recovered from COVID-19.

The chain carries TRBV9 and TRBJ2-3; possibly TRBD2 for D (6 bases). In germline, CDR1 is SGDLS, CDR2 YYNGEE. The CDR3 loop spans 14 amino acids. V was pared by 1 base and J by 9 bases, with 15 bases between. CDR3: CASSVRWTGDTQYF. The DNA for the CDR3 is TGTGCCAGCAGCGTAAGGTGGACGGGGGACACGCAGTATTTT.

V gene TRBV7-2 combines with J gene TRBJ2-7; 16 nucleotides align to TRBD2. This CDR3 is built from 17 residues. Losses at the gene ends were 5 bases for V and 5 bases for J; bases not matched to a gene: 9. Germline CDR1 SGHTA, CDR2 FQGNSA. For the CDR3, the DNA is TGTGCCAGCAGCCCAGGGACTAGCGGGAGGGGGATCCACGAGCAGTACTTC. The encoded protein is CASSPGTSGRGIHEQYF.

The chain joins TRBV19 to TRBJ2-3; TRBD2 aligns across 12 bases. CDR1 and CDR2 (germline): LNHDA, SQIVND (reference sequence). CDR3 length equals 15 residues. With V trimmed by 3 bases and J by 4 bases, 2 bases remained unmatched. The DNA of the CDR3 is TGTGCCAGTAGTATCCTAGCGGGGGGGGCAGATACGCAGTATTTT. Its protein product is CASSILAGGADTQYF.

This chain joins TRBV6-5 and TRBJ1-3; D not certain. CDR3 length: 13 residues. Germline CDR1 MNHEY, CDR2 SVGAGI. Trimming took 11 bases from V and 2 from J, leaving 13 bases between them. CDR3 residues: CAARSRTGNTIYF. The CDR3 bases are TGTGCCGCGCGTTCGAGAACTGGAAACACCATATATTTT.

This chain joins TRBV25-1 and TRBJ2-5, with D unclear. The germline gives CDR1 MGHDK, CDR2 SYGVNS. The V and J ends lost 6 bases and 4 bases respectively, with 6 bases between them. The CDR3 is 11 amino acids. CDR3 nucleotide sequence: TGTGCCAGCAGCGACTCAGAGACCCAGTACTTC. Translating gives CASSDSETQYF.

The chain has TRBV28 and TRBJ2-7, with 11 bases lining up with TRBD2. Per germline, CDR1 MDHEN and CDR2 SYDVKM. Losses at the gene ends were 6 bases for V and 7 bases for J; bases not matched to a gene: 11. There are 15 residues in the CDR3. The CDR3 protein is CASSLRLAGWYEQYF. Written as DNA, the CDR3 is TGTGCCAGCAGCCTACGACTAGCGGGGTGGTATGAGCAGTACTTC.

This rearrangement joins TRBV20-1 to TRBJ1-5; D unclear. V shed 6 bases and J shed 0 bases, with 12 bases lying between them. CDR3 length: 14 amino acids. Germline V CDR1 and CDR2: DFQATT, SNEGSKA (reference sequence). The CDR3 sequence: CSASRGNSNQPQHF. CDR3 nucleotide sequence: TGCAGTGCCAGTCGGGGAAATAGCAATCAGCCCCAGCATTTT.

The CDR3 bases are TGTGCCAGTAGTAAGGAGGGTCTAGCGCTAGCGAACACCGGGGAGCTGTTTTTT. It is translated as CASSKEGLALANTGELFF. The chain uses TRBV19 and TRBJ2-2; D is perhaps TRBD2 (6 bases). The CDR3 sequence is 18 residues long. Germline CDR1 reads LNHDA; CDR2 reads SQIVND (reference sequence). V lost 4 bases to trimming and J lost 0 bases, with 18 bases between them.

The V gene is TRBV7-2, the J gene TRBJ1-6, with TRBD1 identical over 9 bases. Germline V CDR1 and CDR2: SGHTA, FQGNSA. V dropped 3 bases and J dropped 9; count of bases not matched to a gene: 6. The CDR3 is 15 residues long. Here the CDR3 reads CASSLEQGAVSPLHF. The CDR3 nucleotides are TGTGCCAGCAGCTTGGAACAGGGGGCGGTTTCACCCCTCCACTTT.

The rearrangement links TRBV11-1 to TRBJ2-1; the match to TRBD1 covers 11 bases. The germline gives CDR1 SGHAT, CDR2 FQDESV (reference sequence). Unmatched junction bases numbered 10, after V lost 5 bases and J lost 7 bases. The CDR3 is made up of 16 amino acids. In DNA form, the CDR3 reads TGTGCCAGCAGCCACAAGGACAGGGGGCGCGGGAATGAGCAGTTCTTC. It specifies CASSHKDRGRGNEQFF.

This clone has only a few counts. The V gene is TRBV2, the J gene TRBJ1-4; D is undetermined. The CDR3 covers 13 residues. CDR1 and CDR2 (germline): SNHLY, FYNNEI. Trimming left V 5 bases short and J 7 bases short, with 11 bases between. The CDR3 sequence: CASSTTALEKLFF. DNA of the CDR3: TGTGCCAGCAGTACCACAGCCCTTGAAAAACTGTTTTTT.